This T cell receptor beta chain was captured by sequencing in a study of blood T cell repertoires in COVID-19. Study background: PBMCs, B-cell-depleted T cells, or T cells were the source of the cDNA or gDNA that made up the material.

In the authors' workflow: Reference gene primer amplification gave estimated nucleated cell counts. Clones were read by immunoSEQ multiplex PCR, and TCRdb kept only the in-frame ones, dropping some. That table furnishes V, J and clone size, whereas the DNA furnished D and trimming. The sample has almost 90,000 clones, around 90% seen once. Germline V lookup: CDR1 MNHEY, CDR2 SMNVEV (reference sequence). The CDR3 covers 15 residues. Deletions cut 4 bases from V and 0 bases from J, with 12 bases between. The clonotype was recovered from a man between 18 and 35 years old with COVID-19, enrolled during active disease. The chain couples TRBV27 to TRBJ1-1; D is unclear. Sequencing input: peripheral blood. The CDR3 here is CASSSGRAVNTEAFF. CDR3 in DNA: TGTGCCAGCAGTTCTGGGAGGGCGGTGAACACTGAAGCTTTCTTT.